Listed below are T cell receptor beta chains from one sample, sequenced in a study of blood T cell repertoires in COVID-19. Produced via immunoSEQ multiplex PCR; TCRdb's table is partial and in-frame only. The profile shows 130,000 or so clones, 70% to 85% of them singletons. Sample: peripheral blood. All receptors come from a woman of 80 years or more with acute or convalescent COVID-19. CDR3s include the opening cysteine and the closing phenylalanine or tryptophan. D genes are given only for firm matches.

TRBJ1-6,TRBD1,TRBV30,CAWTLSGGAYYNSPLHF
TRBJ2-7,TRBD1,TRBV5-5,CASSFQGAPYEQYF
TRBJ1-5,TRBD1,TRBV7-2,CASSLQGGGKSNQPQHF
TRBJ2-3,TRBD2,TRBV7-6,CASSSNARTSGGVGDTQYF
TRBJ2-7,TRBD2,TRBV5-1,CASSVGGSSYEQYF
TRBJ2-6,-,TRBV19,CASSSGGVWGANVLTF
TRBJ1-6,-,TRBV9,CASSVRSSYNSPLHF
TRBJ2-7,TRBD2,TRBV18,CASSPTGLAGGREQYF
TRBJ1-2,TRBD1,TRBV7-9,CASSPPTRTGGVYGYTF
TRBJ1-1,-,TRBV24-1,CATSDPTQPLGGAFF
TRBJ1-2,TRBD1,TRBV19,CASNQGARTQGYTF
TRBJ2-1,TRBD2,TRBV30,CAWSSGTSKFF
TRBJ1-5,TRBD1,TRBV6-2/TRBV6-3,CASSTDRVDHQPQHF
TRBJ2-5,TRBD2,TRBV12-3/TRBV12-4,CASTGGGQETQYF
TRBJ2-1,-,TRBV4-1,CASSQGGLSSYNEQFF
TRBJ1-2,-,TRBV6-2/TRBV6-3,CASSYRRPNYGYTF
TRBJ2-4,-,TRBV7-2,CASSLQHGGVVKNIQYF
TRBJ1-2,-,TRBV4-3,CASSQESGDYGYTF
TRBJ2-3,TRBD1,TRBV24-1,CATSDPRQGRTDTQYF
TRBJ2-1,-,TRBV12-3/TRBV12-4,CASSLDSYNEQFF
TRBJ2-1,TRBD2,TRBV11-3,CASSSGPLAGAIHEQFF
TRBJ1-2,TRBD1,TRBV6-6,CASSYQGTGIYGYTF
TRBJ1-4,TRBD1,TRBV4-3,CASRPNPGQFHEKLFF
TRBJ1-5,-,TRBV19,CASIPADRGSNQPQHF
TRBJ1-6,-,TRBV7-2,CASSLGRHSYNSPLHF
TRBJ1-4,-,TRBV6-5,CASRPQTTNEKLFF
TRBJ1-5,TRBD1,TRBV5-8,CASSPDRVFEGNQPQHF
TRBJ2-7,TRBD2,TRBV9,CASSAPLTSVCVYEQYF
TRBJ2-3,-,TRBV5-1,CASSLGGYRNTDTQYF
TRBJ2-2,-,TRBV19,CASSISVNTGELFF
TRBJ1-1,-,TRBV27,CASSPSRAGGPWGTEAFF
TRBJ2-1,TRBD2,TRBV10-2,CASSDGGYNEQFF
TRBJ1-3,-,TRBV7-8,CASRPGQGNTIYF
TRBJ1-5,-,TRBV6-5,CASRLTGFSNQPQHF
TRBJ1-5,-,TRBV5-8,CASSPLLGAANQPQHF
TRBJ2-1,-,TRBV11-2,CASSLSISQNEQFF
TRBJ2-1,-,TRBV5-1,CASSLVGLAEHNEQFF
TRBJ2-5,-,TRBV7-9,CASSSRGPETQYF
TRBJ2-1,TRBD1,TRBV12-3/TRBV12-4,CASSQGTDNEQFF
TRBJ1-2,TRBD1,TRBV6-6,CASSLGTGYGYTF
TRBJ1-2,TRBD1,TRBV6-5,CASSPSDRDGYTF
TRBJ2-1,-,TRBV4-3,CASSQVREIEQFF
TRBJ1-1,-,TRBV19,CASSLTANTEAFF
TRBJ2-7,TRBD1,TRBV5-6,CASSLAGTGYEQYF
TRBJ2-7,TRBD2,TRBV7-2,CASSLVGRALNEQYF
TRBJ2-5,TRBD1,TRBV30,CAWSPPRGPTETQYF
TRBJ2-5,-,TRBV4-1,CASSATTTVTQYF
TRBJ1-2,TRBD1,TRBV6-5,CASSRGQGIGYTF